One T cell receptor (beta chain) is described in this entry. CD45RO negativity and positive selection for CCR7 defined naive CD8 cells, a population that excluded terminally differentiated effector memory CD45RA+ cells. This entry belongs to a study of shared clonotypes between healthy human individuals. Each cell subset's genomic DNA was divided evenly among several immunoSEQ plates. Using immunoSEQ multiplex PCR, the repertoire was profiled, and TCRdb retains in-frame clones only, with some absent. In the table there are approximately 2,200,000 clones, 85% to 95% of which are singletons. The CDR3 sequence is 14 residues long. CDR1 and CDR2 (germline): MNHEY, SMNVEV (reference sequence). Between the trimmed V and J ends, which lost 2 bases and 4 bases, there was a span of 11 bases.

The receptor was derived from a young man in good health. Some clones in this sample may be carry-over from other donors' samples. The chain uses TRBV27 and TRBJ1-1, with D possibly TRBD1 on 5 matching bases. What was sequenced was naive CD8+ T cells from PBMCs. The CDR3 reads CASSLRGTGTEAFF. The DNA for the CDR3 is TGTGCCAGCAGTTTACGGGGGACTGGCACTGAAGCTTTCTTT.